Listed here are 8 T cell receptor beta chains from one sample, sequenced in a study of T cells in localized non-small cell lung cancer. Sequenced by immunoSEQ multiplex PCR; TCRdb stores in-frame clones only, minus some. The repertoire holds roughly 40,000 clones, around 86% seen once, with roughly 3.6% in the top ten. The sequencing here drew on peripheral blood, taken before any cancer treatment. These receptors all come from a man between 18 and 49 years old with stage I lung adenocarcinoma.

Here the CDR3 reads CAWSVHSNQPQHF. The DNA of the CDR3 is TGTGCCTGGAGTGTACATAGCAATCAGCCCCAGCATTTT. The chain carries TRBV30 and TRBJ1-5; no reliable D call. Trimming pared 0 bases from V and 0 bases from J, leaving 3 bases between. Germline values: CDR1 GTSNPN, CDR2 SVGIG (reference sequence). The CDR3 has 13 amino acids. Full variable domain (remainder filled in from reference TRBV30 and TRBJ1-5): SQTIHQWPATLVQPVGSPLSLECTVEGTSNPNLYWYRQAAGRGLQLLFYSVGIGQISSEVPQNLSASRPQDRQFILSSKKLLLSDSGFYLCAWSVHSNQPQHFGDGTRLSIL.

This chain connects TRBV9 to TRBJ1-5, with TRBD1 matching 10 bases. The CDR3 contains 14 residues. Germline-derived CDR1 and CDR2 are SGDLS and YYNGEE. The V and J ends lost 3 bases and 6 bases, in that order; junction bases with no gene match: 3. The CDR3 coding sequence is TGTGCCAGCAGCGCGGGACAGGGGTCTCAGCCCCAGCATTTT. This encodes CASSAGQGSQPQHF.

The chain joins TRBV5-1 to TRBJ2-1; 8 bases line up with TRBD1. This CDR3 spans 11 amino acids. Germline CDR1 SGHRS, CDR2 YFSETQ. With 9 bases clipped from V and 7 bases from J, the junction kept 3 bases outside the gene matches. The CDR3 loop is CATGQGNEQFF. The CDR3 DNA reads TGCGCCACCGGACAGGGTAATGAGCAGTTCTTC.

This clone was detected once. The J gene is TRBJ1-2, the V gene TRBV9, with a weak D call TRBD1 (5 bases). The CDR3 loop spans 14 amino acids. Germline V gene lookup returns CDR1 SGDLS and CDR2 YYNGEE. V lost 6 bases and J 6 bases, leaving 18 bases between the germline ends. The CDR3: CASNRGGAGNGYTF. CDR3 in DNA: TGTGCCAGCAACAGAGGTGGGGCTGGAAATGGCTACACCTTC.

This clone has a single count. The chain recombines TRBV12-2 with TRBJ1-2; the table's D gene call, TRBD1, was not cross checked with the DNA. TRBV12-2 is flagged as a pseudogene. This CDR3 has 14 amino acids. CDR3 sequence: CASRFCRGSLGYTF. CDR3 coding DNA: TGTGCAAGTCGCTTCTGCAGGGGTTCTCTTGGCTACACCTTC.

With regard to this clone: The same CDR3 arises from other DNA sequences in this sample as well. The chain is built from TRBV4-3 and TRBJ1-5; 11 nucleotides line up with TRBD1. CDR1 LGHNA and CDR2 YSLEER come from the germline V gene. Unmatched junction bases numbered 2, after V lost 4 bases and J lost 6 bases. The CDR3 covers 14 residues. CDR3: CASSPGTGGQPQHF. The DNA of the CDR3 is TGCGCCAGCAGCCCCGGGACAGGGGGTCAGCCCCAGCATTTT.

The chain recombines TRBV11-2 with TRBJ2-3; 10 bases match TRBD2. J lost 0 bases, V lost 8 bases, and 8 bases had no gene match. The CDR3 is 16 residues long. Germline CDR1 is SGHAT and CDR2 is FQNNGV. CDR3 loop: CASEPLLAGSTDTQYF. The CDR3 DNA reads TGTGCCAGCGAACCCTTACTAGCGGGGAGCACAGATACGCAGTATTTT.

This clone was observed a single time. The chain carries TRBV2 and TRBJ2-7; 9 nucleotides agree with TRBD1. The CDR3 has 15 residues. Germline CDR1 and CDR2: SNHLY and FYNNEI. V dropped 6 bases and J dropped 7; count of bases not matched to a gene: 13. The CDR3 DNA reads as TGTGCCAGCAGGGATTCGACAGGGGGAGTGGGAGAGCAGTACTTC. Protein: CASRDSTGGVGEQYF.